This T cell receptor beta chain is from a study of OX40 agonist ivuxolimab in advanced cancers. The overall study: An anti-OX40 (CD134) antibody with agonistic activity, ivuxolimab, was administered to patients. A partial response was reached by three patients: one with hepatocellular carcinoma and two with cutaneous melanoma.

This CDR3 spans 14 amino acids. V shed 4 bases and J shed 0 bases, with 8 bases lying between them. Germline CDR1 MNHNS, CDR2 SASEGT. Libraries were prepared by immunoSEQ multiplex PCR; TCRdb keeps only in-frame clonotypes and omits some of them. The sample records more than 25,000 clones, roughly four fifths being singletons. The receptor was isolated from an adult with an advanced solid tumor such as melanoma, head and neck, liver or kidney cancer. The genes are TRBV6-1 and TRBJ2-3, with D possibly matching TRBD2 (5 bases). Sequenced material: CD4+ or CD8+ T cells sorted from blood, taken in a trial of the OX40 agonist ivuxolimab. The CDR3 DNA sequence: TGTGCCAGCAGTGTAGGAGGAAGCACAGATACGCAGTATTTT. Amino acids: CASSVGGSTDTQYF.